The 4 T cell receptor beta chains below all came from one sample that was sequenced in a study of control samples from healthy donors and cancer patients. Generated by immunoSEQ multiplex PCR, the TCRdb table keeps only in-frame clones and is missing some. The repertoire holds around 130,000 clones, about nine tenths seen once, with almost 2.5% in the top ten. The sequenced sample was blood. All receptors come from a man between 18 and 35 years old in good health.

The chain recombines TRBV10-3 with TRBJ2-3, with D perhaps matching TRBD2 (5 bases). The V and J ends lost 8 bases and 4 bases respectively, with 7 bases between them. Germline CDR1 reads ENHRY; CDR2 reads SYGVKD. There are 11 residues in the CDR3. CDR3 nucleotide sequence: TGTGCCATCGAGGAGGCAGATACGCAGTATTTT. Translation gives CAIEEADTQYF.

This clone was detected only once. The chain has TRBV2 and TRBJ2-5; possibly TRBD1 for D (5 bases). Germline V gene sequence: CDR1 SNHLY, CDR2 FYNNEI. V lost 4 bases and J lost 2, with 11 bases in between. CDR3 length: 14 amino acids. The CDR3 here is CASSVVGVQETQYF. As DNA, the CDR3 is TGTGCCAGCAGTGTCGTAGGGGTTCAAGAGACCCAGTACTTC.

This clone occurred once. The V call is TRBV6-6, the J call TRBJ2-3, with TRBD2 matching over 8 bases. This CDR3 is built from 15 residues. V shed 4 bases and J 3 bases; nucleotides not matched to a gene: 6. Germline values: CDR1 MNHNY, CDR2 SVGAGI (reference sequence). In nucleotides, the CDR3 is TGTGCCAGCAGTTTCCGGGAGGGACTGACAGATACGCAGTATTTT. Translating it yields CASSFREGLTDTQYF.

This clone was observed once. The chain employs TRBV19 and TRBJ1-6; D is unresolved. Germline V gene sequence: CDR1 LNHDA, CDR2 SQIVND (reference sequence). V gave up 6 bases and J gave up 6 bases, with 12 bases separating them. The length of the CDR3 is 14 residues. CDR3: CASSEREGNSPLHF. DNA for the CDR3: TGTGCCAGTAGCGAACGGGAGGGTAATTCACCCCTCCACTTT. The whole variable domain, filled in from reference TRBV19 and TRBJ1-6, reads DGGITQSPKYLFRKEGQNVTLSCEQNLNHDAMYWYRQDPGQGLRLIYYSQIVNDFQKGDIAEGYSVSREKKESFPLTVTSAQKNPTAFYLCASSEREGNSPLHFGNGTRLTVT.